This T cell receptor (beta chain) was identified in a study of cytotoxic CD8 clonotypes in ibrutinib-treated CLL. Sequencing was performed with immunoSEQ multiplex PCR; in TCRdb, only in-frame clones are kept and a portion is missing. In the table there are about 5,100 clones, about two thirds of which are singletons. The germline V gene has CDR1 SGHVS and CDR2 FQNEAQ. Trimming removed 5 bases at V and 6 bases at J, with 18 bases between. This CDR3 comprises 15 residues. The source is a human donor with chronic lymphocytic leukemia. The sequences come from PBMCs, collected before ibrutinib treatment. This chain links TRBV7-8 with TRBJ2-3; D remains ambiguous. The CDR3 DNA reads TGTGCCAGCAGCATCCTCCCCTCAGCGAGGGATACGCAGTATTTT. Protein: CASSILPSARDTQYF.